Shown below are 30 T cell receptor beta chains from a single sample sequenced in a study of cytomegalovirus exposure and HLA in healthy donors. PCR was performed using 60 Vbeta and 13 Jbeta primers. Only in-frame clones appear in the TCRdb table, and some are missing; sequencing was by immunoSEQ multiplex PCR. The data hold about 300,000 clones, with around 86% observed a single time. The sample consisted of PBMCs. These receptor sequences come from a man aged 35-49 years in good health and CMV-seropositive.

CDR3 sequence (DNA): TGCGCCAGCAGCTTGGTCGGACAGGGGGCTTTGGAGACCCAGTACTTC. This gives the protein CASSLVGQGALETQYF. The rearrangement uses TRBV5-1 and TRBJ2-5, with TRBD1 matching over 11 bases. This CDR3 contains 16 residues. CDR1 SGHRS and CDR2 YFSETQ come from the germline V gene. Trimming at V came to 0 bases and at J to 5 bases, leaving 6 bases not matched to a gene.

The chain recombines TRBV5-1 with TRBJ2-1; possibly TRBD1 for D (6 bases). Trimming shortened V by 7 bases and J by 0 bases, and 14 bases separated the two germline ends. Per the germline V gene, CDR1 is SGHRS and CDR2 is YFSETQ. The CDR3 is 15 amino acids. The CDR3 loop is CASSQVDSSYNEQFF. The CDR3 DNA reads TGCGCCAGCTCCCAGGTGGACAGCTCCTACAATGAGCAGTTCTTC.

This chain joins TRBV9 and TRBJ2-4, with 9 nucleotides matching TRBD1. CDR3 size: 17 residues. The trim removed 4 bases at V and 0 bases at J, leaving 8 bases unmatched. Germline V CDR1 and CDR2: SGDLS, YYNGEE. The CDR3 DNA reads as TGTGCCAGCAGCCCCGGGACAGGGATAATAGCCAAAAACATTCAGTACTTC. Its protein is CASSPGTGIIAKNIQYF.

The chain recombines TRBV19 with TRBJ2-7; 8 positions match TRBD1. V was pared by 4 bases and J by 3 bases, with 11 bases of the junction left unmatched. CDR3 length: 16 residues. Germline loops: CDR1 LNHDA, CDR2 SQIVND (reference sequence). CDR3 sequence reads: CASSTGWGQVVYEQYF. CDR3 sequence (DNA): TGTGCCAGTAGTACCGGTTGGGGACAGGTTGTCTACGAGCAGTACTTC.

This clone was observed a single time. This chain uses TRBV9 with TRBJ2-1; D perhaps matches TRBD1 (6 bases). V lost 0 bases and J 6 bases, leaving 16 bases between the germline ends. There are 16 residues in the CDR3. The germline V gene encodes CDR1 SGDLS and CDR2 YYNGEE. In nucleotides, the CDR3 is TGTGCCAGCAGCGTAGTTGGGGGCCATCTAGGCAATGAGCAGTTCTTC. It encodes CASSVVGGHLGNEQFF.

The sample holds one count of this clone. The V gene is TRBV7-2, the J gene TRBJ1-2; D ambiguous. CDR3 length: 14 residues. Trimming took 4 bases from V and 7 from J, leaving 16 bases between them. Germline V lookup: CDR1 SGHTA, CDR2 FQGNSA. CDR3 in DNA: TGTGCCAGCAGCTCCAAATCCGGTCCTTTTGGCTACACCTTC. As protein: CASSSKSGPFGYTF. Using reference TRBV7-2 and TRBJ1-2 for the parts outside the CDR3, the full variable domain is GAGVSQSPSNKVTEKGKDVELRCDPISGHTALYWYRQSLGQGLEFLIYFQGNSAPDKSGLPSDRFSAERTGGSVSTLTIQRTQQEDSAVYLCASSSKSGPFGYTFGSGTRLTVV.

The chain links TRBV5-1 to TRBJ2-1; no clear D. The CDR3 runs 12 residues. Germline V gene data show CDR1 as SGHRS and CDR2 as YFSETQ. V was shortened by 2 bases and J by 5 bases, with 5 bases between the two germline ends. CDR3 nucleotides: TGCGCCAGCAGCTTTCCCGACAATGAGCAGTTCTTC. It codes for CASSFPDNEQFF.

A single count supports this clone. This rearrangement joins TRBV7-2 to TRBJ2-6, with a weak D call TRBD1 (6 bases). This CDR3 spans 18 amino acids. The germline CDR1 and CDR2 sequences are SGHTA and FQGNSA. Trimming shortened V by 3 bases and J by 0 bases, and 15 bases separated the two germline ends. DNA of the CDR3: TGTGCCAGCAGCTTCCCAACAGGGAAACGCTCTGGGGCCAACGTCCTGACTTTC. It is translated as CASSFPTGKRSGANVLTF. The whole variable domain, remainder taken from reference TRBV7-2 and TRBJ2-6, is GAGVSQSPSNKVTEKGKDVELRCDPISGHTALYWYRQSLGQGLEFLIYFQGNSAPDKSGLPSDRFSAERTGGSVSTLTIQRTQQEDSAVYLCASSFPTGKRSGANVLTFGAGSRLTVL.

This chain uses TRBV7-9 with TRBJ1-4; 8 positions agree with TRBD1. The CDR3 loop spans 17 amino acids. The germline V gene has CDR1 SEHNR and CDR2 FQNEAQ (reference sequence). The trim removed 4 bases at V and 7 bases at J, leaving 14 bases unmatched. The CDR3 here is CASSSDIQGVEAEKLFF. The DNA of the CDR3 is TGTGCCAGCAGCTCCGACATACAGGGGGTTGAGGCTGAAAAACTGTTTTTT.

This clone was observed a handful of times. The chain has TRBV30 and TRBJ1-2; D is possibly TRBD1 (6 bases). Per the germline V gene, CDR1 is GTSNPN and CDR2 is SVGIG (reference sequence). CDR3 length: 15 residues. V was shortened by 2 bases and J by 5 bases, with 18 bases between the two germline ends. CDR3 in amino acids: CAWSSGGRGGYGYTF. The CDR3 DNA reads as TGTGCCTGGAGTTCCGGCGGCAGGGGAGGGTATGGCTACACCTTC.

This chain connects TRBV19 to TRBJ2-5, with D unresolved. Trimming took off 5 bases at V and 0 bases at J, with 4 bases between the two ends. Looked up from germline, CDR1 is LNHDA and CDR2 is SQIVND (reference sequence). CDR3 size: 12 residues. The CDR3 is CASSRYQETQYF. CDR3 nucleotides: TGTGCCAGTAGTCGGTACCAAGAGACCCAGTACTTC.

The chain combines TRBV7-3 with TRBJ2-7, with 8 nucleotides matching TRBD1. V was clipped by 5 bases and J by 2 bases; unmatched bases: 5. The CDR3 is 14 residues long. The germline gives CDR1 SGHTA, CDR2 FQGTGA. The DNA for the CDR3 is TGTGCCAGCAGCCAATCGGGACAGGCCTACGAGCAGTACTTC. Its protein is CASSQSGQAYEQYF.

CDR3: CASSTGILHEQYF. Here the CDR3 DNA reads TGTGCCAGTAGTACGGGAATTCTCCACGAGCAGTACTTC. The V call is TRBV19, the J call TRBJ2-7, with D perhaps TRBD2 (5 bases). The CDR3 is 13 amino acids. The V and J ends lost 4 bases and 5 bases respectively, with 12 bases between them. Germline CDR1 is LNHDA and CDR2 is SQIVND (reference sequence).

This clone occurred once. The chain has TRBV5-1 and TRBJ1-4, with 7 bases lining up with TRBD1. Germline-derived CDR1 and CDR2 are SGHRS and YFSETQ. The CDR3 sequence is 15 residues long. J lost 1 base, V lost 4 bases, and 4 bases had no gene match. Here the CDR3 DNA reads TGCGCCAGCAGCCCGAGGACAGGAACTAATGAAAAACTGTTTTTT. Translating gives CASSPRTGTNEKLFF.

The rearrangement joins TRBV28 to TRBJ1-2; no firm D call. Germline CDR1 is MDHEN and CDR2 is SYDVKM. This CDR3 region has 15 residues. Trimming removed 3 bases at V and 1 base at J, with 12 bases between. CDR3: CASSLGEPRNYGYTF. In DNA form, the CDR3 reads TGTGCCAGCAGTTTGGGAGAGCCGCGTAACTATGGCTACACCTTC.

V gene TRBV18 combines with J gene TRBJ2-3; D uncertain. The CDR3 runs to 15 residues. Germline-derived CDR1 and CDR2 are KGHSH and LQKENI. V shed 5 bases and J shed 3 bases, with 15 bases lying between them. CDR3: CASSSIPTGTDTQYF. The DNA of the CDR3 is TGTGCCAGCTCATCTATTCCCACTGGTACAGATACGCAGTATTTT.

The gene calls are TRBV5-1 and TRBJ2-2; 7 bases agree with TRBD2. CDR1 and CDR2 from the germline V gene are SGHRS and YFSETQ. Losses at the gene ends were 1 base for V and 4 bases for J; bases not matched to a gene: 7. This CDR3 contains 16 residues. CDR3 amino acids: CASSLLSSGRTGELFF. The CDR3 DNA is TGCGCCAGCAGCTTGTTGTCTAGCGGCCGCACCGGGGAGCTGTTTTTT.

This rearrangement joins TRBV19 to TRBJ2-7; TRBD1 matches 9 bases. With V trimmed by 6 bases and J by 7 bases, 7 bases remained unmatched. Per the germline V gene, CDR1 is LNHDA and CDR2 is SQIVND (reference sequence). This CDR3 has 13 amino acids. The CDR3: CASSPGQGQEQYF. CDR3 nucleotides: TGTGCCAGTAGCCCGGGACAGGGCCAAGAGCAGTACTTC.

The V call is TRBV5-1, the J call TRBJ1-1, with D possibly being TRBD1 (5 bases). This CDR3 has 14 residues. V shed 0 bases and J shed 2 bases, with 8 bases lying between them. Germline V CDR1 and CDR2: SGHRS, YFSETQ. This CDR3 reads CASSLDRTNTEAFF. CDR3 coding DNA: TGCGCCAGCAGCTTGGACAGGACAAACACTGAAGCTTTCTTT.

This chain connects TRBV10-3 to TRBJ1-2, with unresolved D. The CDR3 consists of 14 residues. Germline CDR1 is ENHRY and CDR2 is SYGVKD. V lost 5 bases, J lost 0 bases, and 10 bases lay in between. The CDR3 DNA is TGTGCCATCAGTCCACAGCTCACTAACTATGGCTACACCTTC. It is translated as CAISPQLTNYGYTF.

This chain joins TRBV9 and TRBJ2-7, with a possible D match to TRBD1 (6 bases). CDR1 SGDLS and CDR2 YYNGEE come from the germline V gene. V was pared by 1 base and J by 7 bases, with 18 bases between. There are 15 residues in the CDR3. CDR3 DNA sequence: TGTGCCAGCAGCGTAACGGACAGTGACTGGTCGGAGCAGTACTTC. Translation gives CASSVTDSDWSEQYF.

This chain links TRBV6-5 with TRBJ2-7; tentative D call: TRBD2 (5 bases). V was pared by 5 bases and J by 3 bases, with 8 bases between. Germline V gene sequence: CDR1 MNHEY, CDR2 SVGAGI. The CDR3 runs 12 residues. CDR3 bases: TGTGCCAGCAGTAACCGGGACTACGAGCAGTACTTC. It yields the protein CASSNRDYEQYF.

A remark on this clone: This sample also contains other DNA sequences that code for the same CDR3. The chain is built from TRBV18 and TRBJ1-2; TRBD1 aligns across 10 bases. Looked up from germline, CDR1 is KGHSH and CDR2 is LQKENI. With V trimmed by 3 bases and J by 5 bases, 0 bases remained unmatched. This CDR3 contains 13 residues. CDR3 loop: CASSPDRGYGYTF. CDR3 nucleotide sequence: TGTGCCAGCTCACCGGACAGGGGGTATGGCTACACCTTC.

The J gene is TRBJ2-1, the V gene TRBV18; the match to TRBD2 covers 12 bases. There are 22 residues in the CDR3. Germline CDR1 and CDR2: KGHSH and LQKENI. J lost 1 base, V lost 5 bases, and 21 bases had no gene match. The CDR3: CASSSSLTSGSDGRRSYNEQFF. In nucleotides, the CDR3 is TGTGCCAGCTCATCCTCCTTGACTAGCGGGAGCGATGGGCGGAGGTCCTACAATGAGCAGTTCTTC. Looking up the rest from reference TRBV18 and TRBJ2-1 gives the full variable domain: NAGVMQNPRHLVRRRGQEARLRCSPMKGHSHVYWYRQLPEEGLKFMVYLQKENIIDESGMPKERFSAEFPKEGPSILRIQQVVRGDSAAYFCASSSSLTSGSDGRRSYNEQFFGPGTRLTVL.

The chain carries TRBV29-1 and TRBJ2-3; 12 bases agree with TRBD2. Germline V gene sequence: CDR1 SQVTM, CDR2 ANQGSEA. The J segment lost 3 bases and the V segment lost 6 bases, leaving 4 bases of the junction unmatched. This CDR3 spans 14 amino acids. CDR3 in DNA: TGCAGCGTCGGACTAGCGGGGCTTACAGATACGCAGTATTTT. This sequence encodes CSVGLAGLTDTQYF.

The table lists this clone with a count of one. In DNA form, the CDR3 reads TGCGCCAGCAGCCAGGGGCCGGGACTAGCGGGAGCCTACGAGCAGTACTTC. Its protein product is CASSQGPGLAGAYEQYF. This sequence joins TRBV4-1 and TRBJ2-7; 14 nucleotides agree with TRBD2. With V trimmed by 3 bases and J by 2 bases, 6 bases remained unmatched. Germline V gene sequence: CDR1 MGHRA, CDR2 YSYEKL. The CDR3 spans 17 residues.

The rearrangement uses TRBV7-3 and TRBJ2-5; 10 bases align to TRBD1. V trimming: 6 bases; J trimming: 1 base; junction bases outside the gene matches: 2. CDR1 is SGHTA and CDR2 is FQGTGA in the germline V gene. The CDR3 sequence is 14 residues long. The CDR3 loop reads CASRGQGRQETQYF. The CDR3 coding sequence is TGTGCCAGCAGGGGACAGGGGCGCCAAGAGACCCAGTACTTC.

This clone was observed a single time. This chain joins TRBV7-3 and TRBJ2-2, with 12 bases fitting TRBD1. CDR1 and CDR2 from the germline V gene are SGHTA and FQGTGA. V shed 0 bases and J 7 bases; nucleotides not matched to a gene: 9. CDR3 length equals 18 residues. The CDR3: CASSLTGQGAAPGGELFF. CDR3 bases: TGTGCCAGCAGCTTAACGGGACAGGGGGCTGCGCCCGGCGGGGAGCTGTTTTTT.

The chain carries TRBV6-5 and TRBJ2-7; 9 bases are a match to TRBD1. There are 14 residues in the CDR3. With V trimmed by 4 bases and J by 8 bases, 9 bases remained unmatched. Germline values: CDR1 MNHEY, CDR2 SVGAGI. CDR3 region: CASSSISGTGKQYF. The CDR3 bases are TGTGCCAGCAGTTCCATTTCCGGGACAGGGAAGCAGTACTTC.

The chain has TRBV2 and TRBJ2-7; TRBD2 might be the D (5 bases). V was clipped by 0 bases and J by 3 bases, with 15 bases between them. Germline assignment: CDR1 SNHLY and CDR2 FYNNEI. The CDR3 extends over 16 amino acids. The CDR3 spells CASSEAFIAGGYEQYF. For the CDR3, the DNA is TGTGCCAGCAGTGAAGCGTTCATAGCCGGAGGCTACGAGCAGTACTTC. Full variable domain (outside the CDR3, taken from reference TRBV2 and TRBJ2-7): EPEVTQTPSHQVTQMGQEVILRCVPISNHLYFYWYRQILGQKVEFLVSFYNNEISEKSEIFDDQFSVERPDGSNFTLKIRSTKLEDSAMYFCASSEAFIAGGYEQYFGPGTRLTVT.